A single sample is the source of the 21 T cell receptor beta chains below, sequenced in a study of blood T cell repertoires in COVID-19. Generated by immunoSEQ multiplex PCR, the TCRdb table keeps only in-frame clones and is missing some. Among some 130,000 clones listed, around 87% were seen once. Sequencing was performed on peripheral blood. The receptors derive from a man over 45 with active COVID-19.

The chain uses TRBV5-1 and TRBJ2-7; D gene unclear. Trimming shortened V by 1 base and J by 6 bases, and 11 bases separated the two germline ends. Germline lookup yields CDR1 SGHRS and CDR2 YFSETQ. CDR3 length: 13 amino acids. CDR3 amino acids: CASSLNLPGEQYF. DNA for the CDR3: TGCGCCAGCAGCTTGAATCTTCCGGGCGAGCAGTACTTC.

The chain has TRBV11-2 and TRBJ1-1, with 9 bases matching TRBD1. The J segment lost 3 bases and the V segment lost 4 bases, leaving 6 bases of the junction unmatched. Per the germline V gene, CDR1 is SGHAT and CDR2 is FQNNGV. The length of the CDR3 is 15 residues. The CDR3 DNA sequence: TGTGCCAGCAGCTCGCGGACAGGGGCCCACACTGAAGCTTTCTTT. Translation: CASSSRTGAHTEAFF.

The rearrangement joins TRBV7-2 to TRBJ1-2; 7 nucleotides match TRBD1. The CDR3 has 15 residues. V gave up 7 bases and J gave up 10 bases; unmatched junction bases: 18. The germline gives CDR1 SGHTA, CDR2 FQGNSA. The CDR3 loop reads CASTEQLPGQNSYTF. The CDR3 nucleotides are TGTGCCAGCACCGAACAATTGCCGGGACAGAATTCCTACACCTTC.

V is TRBV18 and J is TRBJ2-5; 8 nucleotides line up with TRBD1. V lost 6 bases to trimming and J lost 3 bases; unmatched junction nucleotides: 6. Germline V lookup: CDR1 KGHSH, CDR2 LQKENI. The CDR3 totals 14 residues. CDR3: CASSSGGWEETQYF. In nucleotides, the CDR3 is TGTGCCAGCTCGTCAGGGGGCTGGGAAGAGACCCAGTACTTC.

This rearrangement joins TRBV7-2 to TRBJ2-1; perhaps TRBD2 as D (6 bases). There are 15 residues in the CDR3. Germline V gene data show CDR1 as SGHTA and CDR2 as FQGNSA. V shed 1 base and J shed 3 bases, with 10 bases lying between them. CDR3 residues: CASSLDAGNYNEQFF. The DNA of the CDR3 is TGTGCCAGCAGCTTAGACGCGGGAAACTACAATGAGCAGTTCTTC.

This rearrangement joins TRBV2 to TRBJ1-1, with 7 bases that match TRBD1. CDR1 and CDR2 (germline): SNHLY, FYNNEI. V was pared by 11 bases and J by 4 bases, with 7 bases of the junction left unmatched. The length of the CDR3 is 12 residues. In DNA, the CDR3 is TGTGCCGGGGGGACAGCAGGCACTGAAGCTTTCTTT. It translates to CAGGTAGTEAFF.

This clone was observed many times. The CDR3 region has the DNA TGTGCCAGCAGCTTAGCGGATTTCGGGAAAGGACAGGGTGTCAATGGCTACACCTTC. It is translated as CASSLADFGKGQGVNGYTF. This chain joins TRBV7-9 and TRBJ1-2, with 8 bases matching TRBD1. CDR3 length: 19 residues. With V trimmed by 0 bases and J by 6 bases, 18 bases remained unmatched. CDR1 is SEHNR, CDR2 FQNEAQ, per germline (reference sequence).

The count of this clone is one. The chain links TRBV7-9 to TRBJ1-4, with 8 bases that match TRBD1. Germline CDR1 SEHNR, CDR2 FQNEAQ (reference sequence). Unmatched junction bases numbered 4, after V lost 1 base and J lost 9 bases. The CDR3 loop spans 14 amino acids. The CDR3, as DNA: TGTGCCAGCAGCTTAGTCCAGGGGGCTCAAAAACTGTTTTTT. Translation gives CASSLVQGAQKLFF.

The V call is TRBV30, the J call TRBJ1-3; 8 bases align to TRBD1. The germline V gene encodes CDR1 GTSNPN and CDR2 SVGIG (reference sequence). The CDR3 is made up of 16 amino acids. For the CDR3, the DNA is TGTGCTCTCGGATGGGGGGCAGGGGGCGCTGGAAACACCATATATTTT. Translation: CALGWGAGGAGNTIYF.

This clone appeared a single time. The gene calls are TRBV19 and TRBJ1-2, with D possibly being TRBD1 (6 bases). This CDR3 contains 14 residues. From germline, CDR1 is LNHDA and CDR2 SQIVND (reference sequence). Deletions cut 5 bases from V and 3 bases from J, with 13 bases between. The CDR3 sequence: CASSAMAGDYGYTF. The CDR3 DNA reads TGTGCCAGTAGTGCGATGGCAGGGGACTATGGCTACACCTTC.

The chain has TRBV3-1 (or the pseudogene TRBV3-2) and TRBJ2-7; 11 bases agree with TRBD2. The CDR3 covers 13 residues. With 4 bases clipped from V and 7 bases from J, the junction kept 3 bases outside the gene matches. CDR1 is LGHDT, CDR2 YNNKEL, per germline (reference sequence). The DNA of the CDR3 is TGTGCCAGCAGCCCGAGACTAGCGGGGGAGCAGTACTTC. Translating it yields CASSPRLAGEQYF.

V is TRBV11-2 and J is TRBJ2-3; D unresolved. Trimming removed 5 bases from V and 6 bases from J, with 9 bases in between. Germline CDR1 is SGHAT and CDR2 is FQNNGV. CDR3 length: 12 residues. CDR3 sequence reads: CASSETRDTQYF. CDR3 nucleotide sequence: TGTGCCAGCAGCGAAACCCGGGATACGCAGTATTTT.

The gene calls are TRBV5-6 and TRBJ1-1; 7 nucleotides line up with TRBD1. CDR3 length: 14 residues. Germline V gene sequence: CDR1 SGHDT, CDR2 YYEEEE. J gave up 4 bases and V 5 bases, and 8 bases lay outside the gene matches. The CDR3 sequence is CASSWGQYSTEAFF. In nucleotides, the CDR3 is TGTGCCAGCAGTTGGGGACAGTACAGCACTGAAGCTTTCTTT.

V and J are TRBV7-2 and TRBJ2-7; TRBD1 agrees at 8 bases. CDR3 length: 14 amino acids. The ends lost 4 bases at V and 4 bases at J; junction bases unmatched: 6. Germline CDR1 SGHTA, CDR2 FQGNSA. This CDR3 reads CASSSRTGPYEQYF. The DNA for the CDR3 is TGTGCCAGCAGCTCTCGGACAGGGCCTTACGAGCAGTACTTC.

This rearrangement joins TRBV28 to TRBJ1-1; TRBD1 might be the D (5 bases). Trimming removed 4 bases at V and 4 bases at J, with 19 bases between. CDR1 MDHEN and CDR2 SYDVKM come from the germline V gene. The CDR3 runs 16 residues. In DNA, the CDR3 is TGTGCCAGCAGTTCGCCCCCCGGGAGGGGCCCCACTGAAGCTTTCTTT. Translated, it gives CASSSPPGRGPTEAFF.

The chain is built from TRBV5-1 and TRBJ1-4; tentatively, D is TRBD1 (5 bases). From germline, CDR1 is SGHRS and CDR2 YFSETQ. CDR3 length: 14 residues. V was shortened by 4 bases and J by 3 bases, with 10 bases between the two germline ends. This CDR3 reads CASSRGDPNEKLFF. In DNA, the CDR3 is TGCGCCAGCAGCCGCGGGGACCCTAATGAAAAACTGTTTTTT. Looking up the rest from reference TRBV5-1 and TRBJ1-4 gives the full variable domain: KAGVTQTPRYLIKTRGQQVTLSCSPISGHRSVSWYQQTPGQGLQFLFEYFSETQRNKGNFPGRFSGRQFSNSRSEMNVSTLELGDSALYLCASSRGDPNEKLFFGSGTQLSVL.

V is TRBV7-3 and J is TRBJ2-5, with unresolved D. Germline V gene lookup returns CDR1 SGHTA and CDR2 FQGTGA. CDR3 size: 15 residues. V lost 5 bases to trimming and J lost 5 bases, with 18 bases between them. The CDR3 coding sequence is TGTGCCAGCAGCCAAACGACTTCGGCCGGGGAGACCCAGTACTTC. This encodes CASSQTTSAGETQYF.

CDR3 bases: TGTGCCAGCAGCTTAACAACAGGGGTGGGGGAGCTGTTTTTT. Translated: CASSLTTGVGELFF. The gene calls are TRBV7-2 and TRBJ2-2; TRBD1 matches 7 bases. The trim removed 2 bases at V and 8 bases at J, leaving 5 bases unmatched. The CDR3 is 14 amino acids. Germline V gives CDR1 SGHTA, CDR2 FQGNSA.

The rearrangement links TRBV19 to TRBJ2-3; 9 positions match TRBD2. Germline V gene sequence: CDR1 LNHDA, CDR2 SQIVND (reference sequence). The V segment lost 4 bases and the J segment 6 bases; nucleotides outside the gene matches: 11. The CDR3 has 16 residues. This CDR3 is CASSNSGGVHPDTQYF. Written as DNA, the CDR3 is TGTGCCAGTAGTAATAGCGGGGGAGTTCACCCGGATACGCAGTATTTT.

The chain combines TRBV5-1 with TRBJ2-7; 10 bases map to TRBD1. CDR1 is SGHRS and CDR2 is YFSETQ in the germline V gene. V lost 4 bases to trimming and J lost 6 bases; unmatched junction nucleotides: 7. The CDR3 spans 14 residues. CDR3: CASSTGTGALEQYF. The CDR3 nucleotides are TGCGCCAGCAGCACCGGGACAGGGGCTCTCGAGCAGTACTTC.

This clone is a singleton in its sample. The chain recombines TRBV29-1 with TRBJ2-5, with 8 positions matching TRBD1. CDR1 and CDR2 from the germline V gene are SQVTM and ANQGSEA. The CDR3 consists of 13 residues. V shed 5 bases and J 5 bases; nucleotides not matched to a gene: 7. The CDR3 DNA sequence: TGCAGCGTTTACAACAGGGGGTCGGAGACCCAGTACTTC. Amino acid sequence: CSVYNRGSETQYF. Based on the CDR3 plus reference TRBV29-1 and TRBJ2-5, the full variable domain is SAVISQKPSRDICQRGTSLTIQCQVDSQVTMMFWYRQQPGQSLTLIATANQGSEATYESGFVIDKFPISRPNLTFSTLTVSNMSPEDSSIYLCSVYNRGSETQYFGPGTRLLVL.